This TCR beta chain came from a study of cytomegalovirus exposure and HLA in healthy donors. About this clone itself: No antigen is known for it.

Study-wide results and limits: Most TCR sequences were rare, but some public TCRs occurred in many donors. Cytomegalovirus status, reportedly, was diagnosed with high specificity and sensitivity by the classifier.

CDR3 length: 12 amino acids. Germline CDR1 SGHTA, CDR2 FQGNSA. V was cut by 7 bases and J by 6 bases, with 12 bases left in between. TCRdb keeps only in-frame clones here, not all; method: immunoSEQ multiplex PCR. The table has under 200,000 clones, roughly 90% seen once. The chain has TRBV7-2 and TRBJ1-2; D gene ambiguous. The sequenced material came from PBMCs. This receptor was taken from a woman aged 18-30 years in good health and CMV-seronegative. The CDR3 nucleotides read TGTGCCAGCACCAAGCGCGCGCATGGCTACACCTTC. Its protein product is CASTKRAHGYTF.